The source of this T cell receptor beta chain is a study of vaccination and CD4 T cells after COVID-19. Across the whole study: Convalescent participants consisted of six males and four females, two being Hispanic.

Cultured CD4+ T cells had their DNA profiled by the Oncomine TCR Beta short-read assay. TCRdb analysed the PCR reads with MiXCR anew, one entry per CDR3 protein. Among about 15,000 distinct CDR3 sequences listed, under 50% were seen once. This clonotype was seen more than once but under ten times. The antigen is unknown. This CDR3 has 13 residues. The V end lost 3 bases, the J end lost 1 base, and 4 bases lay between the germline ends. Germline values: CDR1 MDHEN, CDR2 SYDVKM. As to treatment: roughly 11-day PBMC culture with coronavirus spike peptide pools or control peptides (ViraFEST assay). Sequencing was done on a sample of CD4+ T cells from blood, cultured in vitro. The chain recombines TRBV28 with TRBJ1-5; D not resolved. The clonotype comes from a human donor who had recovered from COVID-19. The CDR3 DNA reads TGTGCCAGCAGTTTGGGAAGCAATCAGCCCCAGCATTTT. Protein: CASSLGSNQPQHF.